A selection of T cell receptor beta chains follows, all from one sample in a study of blood T cell repertoires in COVID-19. Some clones are missing from TCRdb's copy, which holds only in-frame ones; the method was immunoSEQ multiplex PCR. Of a few hundred thousand clones in the sample, roughly 89% were seen once. The specimen was peripheral blood. The receptors derive from a man in his 60s who had recovered from COVID-19. Each CDR3 is given with its conserved first and last residue. A D gene is named only where the DNA matches it firmly. Size values are once, few and many counts, or a class for expanded clones, and some rows have none.

d_call: TRBD1
v_call: TRBV19
clone_size: .
cdr3_aa: CASSPRRGQGPQHF

d_call: .
v_call: TRBV18
clone_size: .
cdr3_aa: CASSPPGRGGYTF

d_call: .
v_call: TRBV3-1/TRBV3-2
clone_size: once
cdr3_aa: CASSTPGDIDTQYF

d_call: .
v_call: TRBV6-2/TRBV6-3
clone_size: few
cdr3_aa: CASSYEAYEQYF

d_call: TRBD1
v_call: TRBV7-2
clone_size: .
cdr3_aa: CASSQGQGARGANVLTF

d_call: TRBD2
v_call: TRBV2
clone_size: .
cdr3_aa: CASSEVSGGRRDTQYF

d_call: .
v_call: TRBV24-1
clone_size: .
cdr3_aa: CATSEPPVDTQYF

d_call: .
v_call: TRBV29-1
clone_size: .
cdr3_aa: CSWGVTDTQYF

d_call: .
v_call: TRBV18
clone_size: .
cdr3_aa: CASSPPNSRNPYGYTF

d_call: .
v_call: TRBV6-4
clone_size: .
cdr3_aa: CASSDLQGSPLHF

d_call: .
v_call: TRBV27
clone_size: .
cdr3_aa: CASCPAGVGQPQHF

d_call: .
v_call: TRBV7-9
clone_size: .
cdr3_aa: CASSSGPREGYYEQYF

d_call: TRBD1
v_call: TRBV7-8
clone_size: .
cdr3_aa: CASSLLGLGTGSNQPQHF

d_call: TRBD1
v_call: TRBV5-1
clone_size: .
cdr3_aa: CASSDVTGMNTEAFF

d_call: .
v_call: TRBV11-2
clone_size: few
cdr3_aa: CASSPPGHRLRLEGTQYF

d_call: .
v_call: TRBV2
clone_size: .
cdr3_aa: CASSEVGARSYGYTF

d_call: TRBD2
v_call: TRBV3-1/TRBV3-2
clone_size: .
cdr3_aa: CASSKSGRGYEQYF

d_call: .
v_call: TRBV9
clone_size: .
cdr3_aa: CASSTGGNQPQHF

d_call: .
v_call: TRBV7-3
clone_size: .
cdr3_aa: CASSLERTGELFF

d_call: TRBD1
v_call: TRBV7-2
clone_size: once
cdr3_aa: CASSPHMGQPYEQYF

d_call: .
v_call: TRBV5-1
clone_size: .
cdr3_aa: CASSFPGTGELFF

d_call: .
v_call: TRBV4-2
clone_size: .
cdr3_aa: CASSQAGASYGYTF

d_call: .
v_call: TRBV6-4
clone_size: .
cdr3_aa: CASSLAAGSYNEQFF

d_call: TRBD1
v_call: TRBV18
clone_size: .
cdr3_aa: CASSPPQGEYEQYF

d_call: .
v_call: TRBV5-1
clone_size: .
cdr3_aa: CASSLGVRMNTEAFF

d_call: .
v_call: TRBV5-8
clone_size: .
cdr3_aa: CASSPEGTDTQYF

d_call: TRBD1
v_call: TRBV12-3/TRBV12-4
clone_size: .
cdr3_aa: CASSHRGGYGYTF

d_call: .
v_call: TRBV7-9
clone_size: .
cdr3_aa: CASSFRQLANYGYTF

d_call: .
v_call: TRBV6-6
clone_size: .
cdr3_aa: CASKTHLNTDTQYF

d_call: .
v_call: TRBV5-1
clone_size: .
cdr3_aa: CASSPGGVVREQYF

d_call: .
v_call: TRBV15
clone_size: .
cdr3_aa: CATSRDYRGEQFF

d_call: TRBD1
v_call: TRBV6-2/TRBV6-3
clone_size: .
cdr3_aa: CASSYPGTAILYGYTF

d_call: .
v_call: TRBV4-2
clone_size: .
cdr3_aa: CASSHGPGRGGNEKLFF

d_call: TRBD1
v_call: TRBV11-2
clone_size: .
cdr3_aa: CASSWTGLNTEAFF

d_call: .
v_call: TRBV3-1/TRBV3-2
clone_size: .
cdr3_aa: CASSPRTGGYTF

d_call: .
v_call: TRBV28
clone_size: .
cdr3_aa: CATRESGPDTQYF

d_call: .
v_call: TRBV9
clone_size: .
cdr3_aa: CASSVGLAGPNYEQYF

d_call: .
v_call: TRBV6-5
clone_size: .
cdr3_aa: CASSLRTNEKLFF

d_call: .
v_call: TRBV30
clone_size: .
cdr3_aa: CAWSGGTNYGYTF

d_call: TRBD1
v_call: TRBV5-4
clone_size: .
cdr3_aa: CASSPPGTAYEQYF

d_call: TRBD1
v_call: TRBV27
clone_size: .
cdr3_aa: CASSLDRGIISTQYF

d_call: .
v_call: TRBV29-1
clone_size: .
cdr3_aa: CSVGEGSPSGSNGYTF

d_call: TRBD2
v_call: TRBV5-8
clone_size: .
cdr3_aa: CASSLAVRLAGDNEQFF

d_call: TRBD2
v_call: TRBV5-1
clone_size: .
cdr3_aa: CASLGLAGGSNEQFF

d_call: .
v_call: TRBV4-2
clone_size: few
cdr3_aa: CASSQDYSGQGNEKLFF